Below, 25 T cell receptor beta chains from the same sample are listed, as sequenced in a study of blood T cell repertoires in COVID-19. Libraries were prepared by immunoSEQ multiplex PCR; TCRdb keeps only in-frame clonotypes and omits some of them. The data show about 260,000 clones, with approximately 81% seen just once and roughly 4% held by the top ten. Material for sequencing was peripheral blood. The receptors shown here come from a man aged 60 to 69 with acute or convalescent COVID-19.

V gene TRBV19 combines with J gene TRBJ2-1; 8 nucleotides match TRBD1. Germline loops: CDR1 LNHDA, CDR2 SQIVND (reference sequence). The J segment lost 4 bases and the V segment lost 6 bases, leaving 8 bases of the junction unmatched. CDR3 size: 15 residues. CDR3 coding DNA: TGTGCCAGTAGAGCCCGAGACAGGGGTTACAATGAGCAGTTCTTC. Its translation: CASRARDRGYNEQFF. Full variable domain (rest looked up from reference TRBV19 and TRBJ2-1): DGGITQSPKYLFRKEGQNVTLSCEQNLNHDAMYWYRQDPGQGLRLIYYSQIVNDFQKGDIAEGYSVSREKKESFPLTVTSAQKNPTAFYLCASRARDRGYNEQFFGPGTRLTVL.

The chain joins TRBV9 to TRBJ1-2; TRBD1 is a possible D gene (6 bases). Looked up from germline, CDR1 is SGDLS and CDR2 is YYNGEE. This CDR3 spans 15 amino acids. Deletions cut 0 bases from V and 5 bases from J, with 14 bases between. The CDR3 loop reads CASSVAGEERYGYTF. The CDR3 DNA is TGTGCCAGCAGCGTAGCAGGGGAAGAACGGTATGGCTACACCTTC.

The rearrangement uses TRBV3-1 (or the pseudogene TRBV3-2) and TRBJ2-5; TRBD2 agrees at 14 bases. This CDR3 is 18 amino acids long. Looked up from germline, CDR1 is LGHDT and CDR2 is YNNKEL (reference sequence). The V and J ends lost 4 bases and 3 bases, in that order; junction bases with no gene match: 10. The CDR3 is CASSLLGRLAGGKETQYF. CDR3 nucleotide sequence: TGTGCCAGCAGCCTTCTTGGCCGACTAGCGGGAGGGAAAGAGACCCAGTACTTC.

The gene calls are TRBV18 and TRBJ2-3; TRBD1 matches 7 bases. This CDR3 has 16 amino acids. With V trimmed by 5 bases and J by 0 bases, 8 bases remained unmatched. Germline CDR1 reads KGHSH; CDR2 reads LQKENI. This CDR3 is CASSTGAGSSTDTQYF. CDR3 nucleotide sequence: TGTGCCAGCTCAACAGGGGCTGGCTCTAGCACAGATACGCAGTATTTT.

The chain uses TRBV7-8 and TRBJ2-3, with a possible D match to TRBD2 (6 bases). The CDR3 has 17 amino acids. Deletions cut 5 bases from V and 6 bases from J, with 24 bases between. Germline lookup yields CDR1 SGHVS and CDR2 FQNEAQ. CDR3 nucleotide sequence: TGTGCCAGCAGCCCATCTCTATGGGGGGACGTGTGGGATACGCAGTATTTT. This codes for CASSPSLWGDVWDTQYF. Full variable domain (rest looked up from reference TRBV7-8 and TRBJ2-3): GAGVSQSPRYKVAKRGQDVALRCDPISGHVSLFWYQQALGQGPEFLTYFQNEAQLDKSGLPSDRFFAERPEGSVSTLKIQRTQQEDSAVYLCASSPSLWGDVWDTQYFGPGTRLTVL.

CDR3 coding DNA: TGTGCCAGCAGCCTATCCACGTACACCGGGGAGCTGTTTTTT. Protein product: CASSLSTYTGELFF. The V gene is TRBV28, the J gene TRBJ2-2; no reliable D call. Per the germline V gene, CDR1 is MDHEN and CDR2 is SYDVKM. This CDR3 contains 14 residues. Trimming left V 6 bases short and J 3 bases short, with 11 bases between.

V gene TRBV7-2 combines with J gene TRBJ2-7; D not resolved. Trimming took 5 bases from V and 4 from J, leaving 15 bases between them. The germline gives CDR1 SGHTA, CDR2 FQGNSA. This CDR3 has 14 amino acids. The CDR3 sequence is CASSIVRESYEQYF. The CDR3 DNA reads as TGTGCCAGCAGCATCGTGAGAGAATCTTACGAGCAGTACTTC.

This chain joins TRBV20-1 and TRBJ2-7; TRBD2 matches at 9 bases. The germline V gene encodes CDR1 DFQATT and CDR2 SNEGSKA (reference sequence). There are 14 residues in the CDR3. Trimming took 6 bases from V and 3 from J; bases not matched to a gene: 9. This CDR3 reads CSASSGRGRYEQYF. The CDR3 region has the DNA TGCAGTGCCAGTAGCGGGAGAGGCCGCTACGAGCAGTACTTC.

V is TRBV13 and J is TRBJ2-1; D is possibly TRBD2 (6 bases). The V end lost 4 bases, the J end lost 5 bases, and 12 bases lay between the germline ends. CDR1 PRHDT and CDR2 FYEKMQ come from the germline V gene (reference sequence). The CDR3 extends over 14 amino acids. The CDR3 is CASSSGLLNNEQFF. The CDR3 coding sequence is TGTGCCAGCAGCTCGGGACTCCTTAACAATGAGCAGTTCTTC.

There are a few counts of this clone. The sample carries other DNA sequences with the same CDR3. The chain couples TRBV7-9 to TRBJ1-2; possible D gene TRBD1, 6 bases. The CDR3 is 14 residues long. Germline CDR1 is SEHNR and CDR2 is FQNEAQ (reference sequence). V lost 3 bases and J 2 bases, leaving 10 bases between the germline ends. Here the CDR3 DNA reads TGTGCCAGCAGCTTGGGGGCAGCGAACTATGGCTACACCTTC. Its protein is CASSLGAANYGYTF. Based on the CDR3 plus reference TRBV7-9 and TRBJ1-2, the full variable domain is DTGVSQNPRHKITKRGQNVTFRCDPISEHNRLYWYRQTLGQGPEFLTYFQNEAQLEKSRLLSDRFSAERPKGSFSTLEIQRTEQGDSAMYLCASSLGAANYGYTFGSGTRLTVV.

The V gene is TRBV18, the J gene TRBJ2-1; weak D call: TRBD1 (6 bases). V was clipped by 4 bases and J by 8 bases, with 21 bases between them. CDR3 size: 16 residues. The germline CDR1 and CDR2 sequences are KGHSH and LQKENI. This chain's CDR3 is CASSHELRAGADEQFF. The CDR3 nucleotides are TGTGCCAGCTCACACGAATTACGAGCAGGGGCGGATGAGCAGTTCTTC.

The chain carries TRBV19 and TRBJ2-7; 9 bases match TRBD1. The germline V gene encodes CDR1 LNHDA and CDR2 SQIVND (reference sequence). The CDR3 runs 15 residues. Trimming at V came to 1 base and at J to 3 bases, leaving 4 bases not matched to a gene. The CDR3 DNA reads TGTGCCAGTAGTATAGGGACAGGGGCGAACTACGAGCAGTACTTC. Translating it yields CASSIGTGANYEQYF. Complete variable domain (other parts from reference TRBV19 and TRBJ2-7): DGGITQSPKYLFRKEGQNVTLSCEQNLNHDAMYWYRQDPGQGLRLIYYSQIVNDFQKGDIAEGYSVSREKKESFPLTVTSAQKNPTAFYLCASSIGTGANYEQYFGPGTRLTVT.

The rearrangement uses TRBV27 and TRBJ2-6; a weak D match, TRBD2 (5 bases). Germline V gene data show CDR1 as MNHEY and CDR2 as SMNVEV (reference sequence). The CDR3 totals 19 residues. Trimming cost V 3 bases and J 1 base, with 19 bases left between them. The CDR3 DNA reads as TGTGCCAGCAGTTTTGTAGGACTGCCACGGCGATCTGGGGCCAACGTCCTGACTTTC. This gives the protein CASSFVGLPRRSGANVLTF.

The rearrangement links TRBV24-1 to TRBJ1-6; 8 bases map to TRBD1. The CDR3 loop spans 18 amino acids. Germline V gives CDR1 KGHDR, CDR2 SFDVKD. With 3 bases clipped from V and 4 bases from J, the junction kept 10 bases outside the gene matches. This CDR3 is CATSDPGQGWEYNSPLHF. The CDR3 nucleotides read TGTGCCACCAGTGATCCCGGACAGGGCTGGGAGTATAATTCACCCCTCCACTTT.

The chain links TRBV10-3 to TRBJ2-1; 8 bases are a match to TRBD2. The V gene end was trimmed by 6 bases and the J gene end by 1 base; junction bases not matched to a gene: 5. The CDR3 sequence is 15 residues long. Germline V gives CDR1 ENHRY, CDR2 SYGVKD. This CDR3 is CAISERETSYNEQFF. CDR3 bases: TGTGCCATCAGCGAGCGGGAGACGTCCTACAATGAGCAGTTCTTC.

This clone has only one observation. This rearrangement joins TRBV5-1 to TRBJ2-7, with TRBD1 identical over 7 bases. The V and J ends lost 4 bases and 6 bases, in that order; junction bases with no gene match: 7. Germline V gene data show CDR1 as SGHRS and CDR2 as YFSETQ. CDR3 length: 13 amino acids. The CDR3 loop is CASSPDRSGEQYF. CDR3 DNA sequence: TGCGCCAGCAGCCCGGACAGGTCGGGCGAGCAGTACTTC.

This clone has just one count. CDR3 amino acids: CASSPTDRAGGYTF. The CDR3 bases are TGCGCCAGCAGCCCTACGGACAGGGCCGGGGGCTACACCTTC. The V call is TRBV5-1, the J call TRBJ1-2, with 8 nucleotides matching TRBD1. This CDR3 spans 14 amino acids. Trimming removed 4 bases from V and 8 bases from J; junction bases left unmatched: 10. Germline loops: CDR1 SGHRS, CDR2 YFSETQ.

The rearrangement joins TRBV7-9 to TRBJ2-5, with TRBD2 as a possible D gene (6 bases). Trimming removed 1 base at V and 7 bases at J, with 10 bases between. The CDR3 runs to 13 residues. The V gene's germline CDR1 is SEHNR and CDR2 FQNEAQ (reference sequence). CDR3 DNA: TGTGCCAGCAGCTTAGATGGGGGAGGGACCCAGTACTTC. This encodes CASSLDGGGTQYF.

With regard to this clone: Other DNA sequences in the same sample also yield this CDR3. The V call is TRBV19, the J call TRBJ1-1; no reliable D call. Germline CDR1 reads LNHDA; CDR2 reads SQIVND (reference sequence). Trimming pared 1 base from V and 11 bases from J, leaving 8 bases between. The CDR3 is made up of 11 amino acids. The CDR3 region is CASSIGHRAFF. The DNA of the CDR3 is TGTGCCAGTAGTATAGGCCACCGGGCTTTCTTT.

The rearrangement joins TRBV2 to TRBJ2-7; 8 bases fit TRBD2. CDR3 size: 14 residues. Germline loops: CDR1 SNHLY, CDR2 FYNNEI. V was clipped by 7 bases and J by 7 bases; unmatched bases: 12. The CDR3 reads CASKRAGLAGEQYF. CDR3 nucleotides: TGTGCCAGCAAAAGGGCAGGACTAGCTGGGGAGCAGTACTTC.

This clone was detected a few times. This rearrangement joins TRBV15 to TRBJ2-1, with a tentative D call TRBD1 (6 bases). There are 13 residues in the CDR3. Trimming left V 1 base short and J 7 bases short, with 8 bases between. Germline CDR1 and CDR2: LNHNV and YYDKDF (reference sequence). CDR3 nucleotide sequence: TGTGCCACCAGCAGAGGGCAGGGGAATGAGCAGTTCTTC. Translation: CATSRGQGNEQFF.

The chain has TRBV6-5 and TRBJ2-1, with TRBD2 matching 9 bases. This CDR3 comprises 15 residues. Germline V lookup: CDR1 MNHEY, CDR2 SVGAGI. The junction had 8 bases not matched to a gene; V was cut back by 4 bases and J by 7 bases. CDR3 loop: CASSSPSGGLNEQFF. The CDR3 DNA sequence: TGTGCCAGCAGTTCCCCAAGCGGGGGGCTAAATGAGCAGTTCTTC.

The count of this clone is one. The chain has TRBV2 and TRBJ2-3, with 11 nucleotides matching TRBD1. This CDR3 is built from 15 residues. The junction had 8 bases not matched to a gene; V was cut back by 6 bases and J by 6 bases. CDR1 is SNHLY and CDR2 is FYNNEI in the germline V gene. CDR3 DNA sequence: TGTGCCAGCAGCGCGGACAGGGGGCGCGCGGATACGCAGTATTTT. Translated, it gives CASSADRGRADTQYF.

A single count supports this clone. The DNA of the CDR3 is TGTGCCAGCAGCCACGGGAGCGGGAGCACAGATACGCAGTATTTT. Its protein product is CASSHGSGSTDTQYF. The V and J genes are TRBV3-1 (or the pseudogene TRBV3-2) and TRBJ2-3; D possibly corresponds to TRBD2 (6 bases). Trimming left V 3 bases short and J 0 bases short, with 10 bases between. Germline V gives CDR1 LGHDT, CDR2 YNNKEL (reference sequence). The CDR3 contains 15 residues.

The chain carries TRBV9 and TRBJ2-1; 9 positions agree with TRBD2. Germline V gene sequence: CDR1 SGDLS, CDR2 YYNGEE. The CDR3 is 16 amino acids. V shed 3 bases and J 2 bases; nucleotides not matched to a gene: 6. The CDR3 region has the DNA TGTGCCAGCAGCGCCTCACTAGCGGGTCCCTACAATGAGCAGTTCTTC. The encoded protein is CASSASLAGPYNEQFF.